This TCR beta chain came from a study of vaccination and CD4 T cells after COVID-19. Overall study findings and caveats: Relatively small numbers of convalescent patients were studied, with no early post-infection timepoints included.

Treatment given: roughly 11-day PBMC culture with coronavirus spike peptide pools or control peptides (ViraFEST assay). This clonotype is a singleton in its sample. Antigen: not known. J lost 6 bases, V lost 0 bases, and 10 bases had no gene match. This CDR3 is built from 17 residues. Germline CDR1 reads MNHEY; CDR2 reads SVGEGT. The assay that was used to sequence DNA from cultured CD4+ T cells was the Oncomine TCR Beta short-read assay. Using the QIAamp micro DNA kit, genomic DNA was extracted from the CD4+ T cells that had been cultured. Using its own MiXCR run on the PCR reads, TCRdb lists one record per CDR3 protein. The repertoire has under 15,000 distinct CDR3 sequences, around 74% of them found once; the top ten carry 31%.

Material for sequencing was CD4+ T cells from blood, cultured in vitro. The receptor was derived from a human donor who had recovered from COVID-19. The rearrangement joins TRBV6-2 or TRBV6-3 to TRBJ2-1; TRBD2 agrees at 8 bases. CDR3 sequence (DNA): TGTGCCAGCAGTTACTCCCGTACTAGCGGCACGATCAATGAGCAGTTCTTC. Protein: CASSYSRTSGTINEQFF.